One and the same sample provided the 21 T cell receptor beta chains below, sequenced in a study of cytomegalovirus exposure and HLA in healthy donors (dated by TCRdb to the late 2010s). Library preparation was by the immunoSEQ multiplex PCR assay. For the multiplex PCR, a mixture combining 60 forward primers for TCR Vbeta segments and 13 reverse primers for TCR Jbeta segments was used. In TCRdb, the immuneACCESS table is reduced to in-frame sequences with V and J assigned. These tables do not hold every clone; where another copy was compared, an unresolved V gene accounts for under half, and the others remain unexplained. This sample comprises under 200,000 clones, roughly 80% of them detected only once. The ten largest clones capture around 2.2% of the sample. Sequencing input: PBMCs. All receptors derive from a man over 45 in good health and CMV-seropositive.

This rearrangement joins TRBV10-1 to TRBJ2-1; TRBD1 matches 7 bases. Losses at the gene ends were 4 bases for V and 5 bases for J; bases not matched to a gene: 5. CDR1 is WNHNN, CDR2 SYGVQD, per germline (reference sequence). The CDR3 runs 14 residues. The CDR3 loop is CASSGGGAHNEQFF. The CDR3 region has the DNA TGCGCCAGCAGTGGAGGGGGCGCCCACAATGAGCAGTTCTTC.

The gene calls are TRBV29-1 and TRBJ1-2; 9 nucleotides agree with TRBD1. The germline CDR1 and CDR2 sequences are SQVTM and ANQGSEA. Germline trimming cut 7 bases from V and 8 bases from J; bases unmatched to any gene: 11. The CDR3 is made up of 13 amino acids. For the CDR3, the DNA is TGCAGCGCCCGGACAGGGGTGGTTTGGGGCTACACCTTC. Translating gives CSARTGVVWGYTF.

Here the CDR3 DNA reads TGTGCCAGCTCATCGGGACAAGTCGTCACCGGGGAGCTGTTTTTT. This codes for CASSSGQVVTGELFF. J is TRBJ2-2 and V is TRBV18, with D tentatively TRBD1 (6 bases). This CDR3 has 15 residues. V lost 5 bases and J lost 4, with 14 bases in between. CDR1 KGHSH and CDR2 LQKENI come from the germline V gene.

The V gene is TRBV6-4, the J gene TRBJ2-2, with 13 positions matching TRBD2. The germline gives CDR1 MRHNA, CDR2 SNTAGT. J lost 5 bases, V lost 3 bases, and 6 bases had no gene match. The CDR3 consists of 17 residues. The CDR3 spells CASSETSGGARTGELFF. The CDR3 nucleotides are TGTGCCAGCAGTGAAACTAGCGGGGGGGCCCGGACCGGGGAGCTGTTTTTT.

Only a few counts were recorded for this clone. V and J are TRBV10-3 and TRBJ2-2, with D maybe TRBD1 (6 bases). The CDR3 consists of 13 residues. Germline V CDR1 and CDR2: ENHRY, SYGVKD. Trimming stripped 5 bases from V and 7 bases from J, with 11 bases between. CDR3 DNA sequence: TGTGCCATCAGTTCAGGGGTGGTCGGGGAGCTGTTTTTT. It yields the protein CAISSGVVGELFF.

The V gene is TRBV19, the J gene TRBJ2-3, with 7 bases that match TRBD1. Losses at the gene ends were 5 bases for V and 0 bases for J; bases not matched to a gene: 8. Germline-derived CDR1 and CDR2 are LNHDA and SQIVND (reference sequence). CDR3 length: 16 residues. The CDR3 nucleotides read TGTGCCAGTAGTGCCCAACAGGGGACGAGCACAGATACGCAGTATTTT. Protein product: CASSAQQGTSTDTQYF.

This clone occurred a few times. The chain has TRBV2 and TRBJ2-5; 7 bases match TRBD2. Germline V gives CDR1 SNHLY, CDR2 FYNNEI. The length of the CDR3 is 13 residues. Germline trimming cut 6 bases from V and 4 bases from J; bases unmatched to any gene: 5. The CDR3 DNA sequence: TGTGCCAGCAGACGGACTAGTTCAGAGACCCAGTACTTC. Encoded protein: CASRRTSSETQYF.

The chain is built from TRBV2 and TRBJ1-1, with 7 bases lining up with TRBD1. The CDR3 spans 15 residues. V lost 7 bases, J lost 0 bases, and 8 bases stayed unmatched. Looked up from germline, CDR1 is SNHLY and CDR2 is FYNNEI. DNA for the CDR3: TGTGCCAGCAAAGGGGGCTATGGGGTGAACACTGAAGCTTTCTTT. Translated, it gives CASKGGYGVNTEAFF.

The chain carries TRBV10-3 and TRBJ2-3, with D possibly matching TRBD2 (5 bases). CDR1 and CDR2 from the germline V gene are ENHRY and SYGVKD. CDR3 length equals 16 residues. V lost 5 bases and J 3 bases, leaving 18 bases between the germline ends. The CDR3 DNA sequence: TGTGCCATCAGTATGGATCTAGTCCGGGGTACAGATACGCAGTATTTT. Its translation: CAISMDLVRGTDTQYF.

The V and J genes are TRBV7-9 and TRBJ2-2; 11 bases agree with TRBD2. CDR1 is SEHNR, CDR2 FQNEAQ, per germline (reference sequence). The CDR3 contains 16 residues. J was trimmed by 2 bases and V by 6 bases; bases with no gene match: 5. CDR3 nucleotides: TGTGCCAGCAGGATTAGCGGGGGGGGAAACACCGGGGAGCTGTTTTTT. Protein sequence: CASRISGGGNTGELFF.

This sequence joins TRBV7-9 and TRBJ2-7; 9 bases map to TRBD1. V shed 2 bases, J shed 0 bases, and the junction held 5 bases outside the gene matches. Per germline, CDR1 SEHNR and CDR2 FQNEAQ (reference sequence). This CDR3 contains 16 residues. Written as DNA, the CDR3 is TGTGCCAGCAGCTTAACCGGGACAGGGACCTCCTACGAGCAGTACTTC. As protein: CASSLTGTGTSYEQYF.

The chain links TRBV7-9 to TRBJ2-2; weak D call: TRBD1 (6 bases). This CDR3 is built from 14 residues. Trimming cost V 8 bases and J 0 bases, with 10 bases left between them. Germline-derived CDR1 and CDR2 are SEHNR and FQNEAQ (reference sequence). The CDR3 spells CASRQVPNTGELFF. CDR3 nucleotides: TGTGCCAGCCGACAGGTCCCGAACACCGGGGAGCTGTTTTTT. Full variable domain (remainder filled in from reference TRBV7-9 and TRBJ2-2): DTGVSQNPRHKITKRGQNVTFRCDPISEHNRLYWYRQTLGQGPEFLTYFQNEAQLEKSRLLSDRFSAERPKGSFSTLEIQRTEQGDSAMYLCASRQVPNTGELFFGEGSRLTVL.

The CDR3 sequence: CASSYATGGQQETQYF. The CDR3 DNA sequence: TGTGCCAGCAGCTACGCAACAGGGGGGCAACAAGAGACCCAGTACTTC. The gene calls are TRBV7-6 and TRBJ2-5, with 8 bases fitting TRBD1. This CDR3 contains 16 residues. CDR1 and CDR2 (germline): SGHVS, FNYEAQ. V was clipped by 4 bases and J by 2 bases; unmatched bases: 9.

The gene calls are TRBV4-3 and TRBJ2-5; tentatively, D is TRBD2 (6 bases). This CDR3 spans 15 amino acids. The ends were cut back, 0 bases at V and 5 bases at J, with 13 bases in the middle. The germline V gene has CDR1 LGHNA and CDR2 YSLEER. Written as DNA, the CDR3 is TGCGCCAGCAGCCAAGATGGGGGGTTAGTGGAGACCCAGTACTTC. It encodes CASSQDGGLVETQYF.

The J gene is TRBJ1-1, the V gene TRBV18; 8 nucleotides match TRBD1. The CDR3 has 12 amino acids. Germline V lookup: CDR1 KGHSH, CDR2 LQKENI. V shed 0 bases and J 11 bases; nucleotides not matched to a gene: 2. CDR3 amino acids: CASSPPGTGAFF. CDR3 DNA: TGTGCCAGCTCACCACCGGGGACAGGTGCTTTCTTT.

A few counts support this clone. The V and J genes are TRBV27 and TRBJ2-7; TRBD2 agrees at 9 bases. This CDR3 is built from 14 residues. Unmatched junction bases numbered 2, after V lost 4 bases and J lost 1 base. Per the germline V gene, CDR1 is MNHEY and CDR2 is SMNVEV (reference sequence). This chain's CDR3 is CASSSLAGSYEQYF. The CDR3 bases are TGTGCCAGCAGTTCCCTAGCGGGGTCCTACGAGCAGTACTTC.

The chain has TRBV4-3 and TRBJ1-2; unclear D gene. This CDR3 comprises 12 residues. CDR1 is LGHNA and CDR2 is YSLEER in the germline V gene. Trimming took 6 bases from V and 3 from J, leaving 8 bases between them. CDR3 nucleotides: TGCGCCAGCAGTCTGGACTACTATGGCTACACCTTC. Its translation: CASSLDYYGYTF.

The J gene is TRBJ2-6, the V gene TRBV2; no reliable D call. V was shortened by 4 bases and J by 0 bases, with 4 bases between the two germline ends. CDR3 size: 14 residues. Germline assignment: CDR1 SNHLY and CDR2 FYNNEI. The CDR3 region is CASSASSGANVLTF. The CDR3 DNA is TGTGCCAGCAGTGCCAGCTCTGGGGCCAACGTCCTGACTTTC.

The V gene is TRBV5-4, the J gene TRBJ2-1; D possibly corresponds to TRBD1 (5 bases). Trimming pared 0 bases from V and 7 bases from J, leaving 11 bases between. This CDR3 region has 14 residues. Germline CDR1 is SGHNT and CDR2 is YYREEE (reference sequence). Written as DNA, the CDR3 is TGTGCCAGCAGCTTGGTAGGACAAACTAATGAGCAGTTCTTC. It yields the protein CASSLVGQTNEQFF.

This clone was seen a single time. The CDR3 nucleotides are TGTGCCAGCTCACCATGGGGACAGAGCAATCAGCCCCAGCATTTT. It encodes CASSPWGQSNQPQHF. The chain is built from TRBV18 and TRBJ1-5, with 7 bases aligning to TRBD1. Trimming at V came to 2 bases and at J to 1 base, leaving 2 bases not matched to a gene. Germline assignment: CDR1 KGHSH and CDR2 LQKENI. This CDR3 region has 15 residues.

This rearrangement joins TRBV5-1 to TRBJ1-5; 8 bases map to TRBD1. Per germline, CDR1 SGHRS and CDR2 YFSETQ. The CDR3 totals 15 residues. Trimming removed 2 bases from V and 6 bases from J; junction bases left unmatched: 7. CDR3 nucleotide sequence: TGCGCCAGCAGCTTATCAGGGGGCATGAGTCAGCCCCAGCATTTT. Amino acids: CASSLSGGMSQPQHF.